This passage covers 17 T cell receptor beta chains from one sample sequenced in a study of cytomegalovirus exposure and HLA in healthy donors. The PCR was carried out with 60 Vbeta primers and 13 Jbeta primers. The protocol was immunoSEQ multiplex PCR, while the TCRdb copy is restricted to in-frame clones and leaves out a portion. The sample gives 29,000 or so clones, approximately 62% of which show up once; approximately 42% is in the top ten. The sample taken for sequencing was PBMCs. These receptors all stem from a male donor in good health and CMV-seropositive.

The V and J genes are TRBV5-8 and TRBJ1-4; 11 bases align to TRBD1. Germline V gives CDR1 SGHTS, CDR2 YDEGEE. The CDR3 extends over 14 amino acids. The V gene end was trimmed by 4 bases and the J gene end by 5 bases; junction bases not matched to a gene: 1. In DNA form, the CDR3 reads TGTGCCAGCAGCCGGGACAGGGGGAATGAAAAACTGTTTTTT. Its translation: CASSRDRGNEKLFF.

The rearrangement joins TRBV6-1 to TRBJ2-6; a weak D match, TRBD1 (5 bases). V lost 6 bases to trimming and J lost 4 bases, with 13 bases between them. Germline V gene data show CDR1 as MNHNS and CDR2 as SASEGT. The CDR3 sequence is 15 residues long. CDR3 in amino acids: CASRPQGSGANVLTF. The DNA of the CDR3 is TGTGCCAGCAGGCCCCAGGGATCCGGGGCCAACGTCCTGACTTTC.

The CDR3 loop reads CASSFLGRNTEAFF. The CDR3 DNA follows: TGTGCCAGCAGCTTTCTGGGGAGGAACACTGAAGCTTTCTTT. The V gene is TRBV11-2, the J gene TRBJ1-1; D gene uncertain. The germline V gene has CDR1 SGHAT and CDR2 FQNNGV. Trimming took 3 bases from V and 1 from J, leaving 9 bases between them. The CDR3 totals 14 residues.

The CDR3, as DNA: TGTGCCAGCAGTTCCGAGCGGGGGGTAGCCAATGAGCAGTTCTTC. It specifies CASSSERGVANEQFF. This chain connects TRBV6-5 to TRBJ2-1; 9 bases agree with TRBD2. The CDR3 loop spans 15 amino acids. The germline V gene has CDR1 MNHEY and CDR2 SVGAGI. V was pared by 4 bases and J by 6 bases, with 7 bases of the junction left unmatched.

The rearrangement links TRBV25-1 to TRBJ1-4; 7 nucleotides align to TRBD1. Per germline, CDR1 MGHDK and CDR2 SYGVNS. The CDR3 length is 16 residues. The trim removed 5 bases at V and 8 bases at J, leaving 14 bases unmatched. CDR3 DNA: TGTGCCAGCAGTACCCCAAGGGGGCAGGGGAGGGAAAAACTGTTTTTT. Translating gives CASSTPRGQGREKLFF.

The chain links TRBV4-1 to TRBJ1-5; possibly TRBD1 for D (6 bases). Trimming took 3 bases from V and 7 from J, leaving 13 bases between them. This CDR3 region has 14 residues. Germline V gene lookup returns CDR1 MGHRA and CDR2 YSYEKL. CDR3 sequence reads: CASSHTGRGQPQHF. CDR3 nucleotide sequence: TGCGCCAGCAGCCATACAGGGAGAGGACAGCCCCAGCATTTT.

The chain has TRBV5-6 and TRBJ1-1; D is ambiguous. Trimming took off 1 base at V and 10 bases at J, with 14 bases between the two ends. The CDR3 is 13 residues long. CDR1 and CDR2 (germline): SGHDT, YYEEEE. The CDR3 is CASSLWGGEGAFF. CDR3 DNA: TGTGCCAGCAGCTTGTGGGGAGGCGAGGGAGCTTTCTTT.

The sample holds a few counts of this clone. The CDR3 sequence: CASKREGFSGYTF. CDR3 coding DNA: TGTGCCAGTAAGCGTGAGGGTTTTTCAGGCTACACCTTC. The chain carries TRBV19 and TRBJ1-2; D uncertain. CDR1 is LNHDA and CDR2 is SQIVND in the germline V gene (reference sequence). This CDR3 region has 13 residues. Trimming removed 7 bases at V and 8 bases at J, with 17 bases between.

The chain has TRBV10-2 and TRBJ1-3; D gene ambiguous. The CDR3 length is 15 residues. Germline V CDR1 and CDR2: WSHSY, SAAADI. V lost 3 bases and J lost 8, with 17 bases in between. The CDR3 protein is CASSDPVLSEYTIYF. In DNA form, the CDR3 reads TGCGCCAGCAGTGATCCGGTCTTGTCCGAATACACCATATATTTT.

The chain is built from TRBV5-4 and TRBJ1-5, with 9 nucleotides matching TRBD1. Germline lookup yields CDR1 SGHNT and CDR2 YYREEE (reference sequence). Trimming removed 4 bases from V and 6 bases from J; junction bases left unmatched: 5. CDR3 length: 14 amino acids. The CDR3, as DNA: TGTGCCAGCAGCGAACAGGGGGCTGCTCAGCCCCAGCATTTT. It specifies CASSEQGAAQPQHF.

The chain couples TRBV2 to TRBJ1-1; the D gene is possibly TRBD1 (5 bases). Trimming cost V 8 bases and J 5 bases, with 15 bases left between them. Per germline, CDR1 SNHLY and CDR2 FYNNEI. The CDR3 contains 13 residues. For the CDR3, the DNA is TGTGCCAGCCTGACAGTCACGTCGACTGAAGCTTTCTTT. This encodes CASLTVTSTEAFF.

V usage is TRBV9 and J usage is TRBJ1-1; D remains unclear. V lost 0 bases and J lost 10, with 13 bases in between. This CDR3 is 13 amino acids long. Germline-derived CDR1 and CDR2 are SGDLS and YYNGEE. This CDR3 is CASSVEASGAAFF. The CDR3 DNA reads TGTGCCAGCAGCGTAGAGGCGAGTGGAGCAGCTTTCTTT. Full variable domain (outside the CDR3, taken from reference TRBV9 and TRBJ1-1): DSGVTQTPKHLITATGQRVTLRCSPRSGDLSVYWYQQSLDQGLQFLIQYYNGEERAKGNILERFSAQQFPDLHSELNLSSLELGDSALYFCASSVEASGAAFFGQGTRLTVV.

This rearrangement joins TRBV4-1 to TRBJ2-1, with 15 bases lining up with TRBD2. CDR3 size: 17 residues. The V and J ends lost 4 bases and 5 bases, in that order; junction bases with no gene match: 6. Germline V gene lookup returns CDR1 MGHRA and CDR2 YSYEKL. The CDR3: CASSLRTSGGEHNEQFF. DNA of the CDR3: TGCGCCAGCAGCCTACGGACTAGCGGGGGGGAACACAATGAGCAGTTCTTC.

The chain employs TRBV19 and TRBJ1-5, with TRBD1 as a possible D gene (6 bases). CDR1 and CDR2 (germline): LNHDA, SQIVND (reference sequence). With 2 bases removed from V and 4 bases from J, the gap between germline ends came to 18 bases. The CDR3 runs 17 residues. For the CDR3, the DNA is TGTGCCAGTAGTATACCCCGGGACACTAAGGGGAATCAGCCCCAGCATTTT. It encodes CASSIPRDTKGNQPQHF.

The genes are TRBV5-1 and TRBJ2-5; D possibly corresponds to TRBD2 (5 bases). V shed 0 bases and J shed 3 bases, with 9 bases lying between them. The CDR3 covers 14 residues. Germline CDR1 SGHRS, CDR2 YFSETQ. CDR3 region: CASSLGGLKETQYF. CDR3 nucleotides: TGCGCCAGCAGCTTGGGAGGACTTAAAGAGACCCAGTACTTC.

This clone has just a few counts. This chain joins TRBV10-2 and TRBJ1-2, with D possibly TRBD1 on 5 matching bases. Germline V gives CDR1 WSHSY, CDR2 SAAADI. CDR3 length: 12 residues. Trimming pared 6 bases from V and 3 bases from J, leaving 8 bases between. CDR3: CASSRDDYGYTF. Written as DNA, the CDR3 is TGCGCCAGCAGCAGGGATGACTATGGCTACACCTTC.

This chain connects TRBV2 to TRBJ2-3, with D tentatively TRBD1 (5 bases). The V end was cut by 6 bases, the J end by 0 bases, with 7 bases between. The CDR3 has 13 residues. Germline CDR1 is SNHLY and CDR2 is FYNNEI. CDR3 coding DNA: TGTGCCAGCAGACAGGAGAGCACAGATACGCAGTATTTT. This encodes CASRQESTDTQYF.